These T cell receptor beta chains were read from a single sample in a study of shared clonotypes between healthy human individuals. Repertoires were generated with immunoSEQ multiplex PCR, while TCRdb's copy carries only in-frame clones and drops some. The sample lists about 510,000 clones, 95% to 97% seen once, with roughly 0.06% in the top ten. Sequencing was performed on naive CD4+ T cells sorted from blood. These receptors came from a woman aged 30 to 39 in good health. CDR3s include the opening cysteine and the closing phenylalanine or tryptophan. The order of the fields is CDR3 length, J gene, D gene, V gene, clone size, CDR3 protein, CDR3 DNA. D genes are given only for firm matches. The size field is filled for only some rows; it gives once, few, many or a size class.

CDR3 length: 16
J gene: TRBJ1-2
D gene: -
V gene: TRBV6-1
clone size: -
CDR3 protein: CASSESPVTGRDGYTF
CDR3 DNA: TGTGCCAGCAGTGAGTCTCCGGTGACAGGTCGGGATGGCTACACCTTC

CDR3 length: 11
J gene: TRBJ2-7
D gene: -
V gene: TRBV11-2
clone size: -
CDR3 protein: CATATTYEQYF
CDR3 DNA: TGTGCCACCGCTACCACCTACGAGCAGTACTTC

CDR3 length: 13
J gene: TRBJ1-1
D gene: -
V gene: TRBV2
clone size: -
CDR3 protein: CASSDLQNTEAFF
CDR3 DNA: TGTGCCAGCAGTGATTTACAGAACACTGAAGCTTTCTTT

CDR3 length: 16
J gene: TRBJ1-2
D gene: -
V gene: TRBV19
clone size: -
CDR3 protein: CASKTFFYDRNYGYTF
CDR3 DNA: TGTGCCAGTAAAACCTTCTTTTACGATCGGAACTATGGCTACACCTTC

CDR3 length: 12
J gene: TRBJ1-5
D gene: -
V gene: TRBV9
clone size: -
CDR3 protein: CASGGSNQPQHF
CDR3 DNA: TGTGCCAGCGGGGGGAGCAATCAGCCCCAGCATTTT

CDR3 length: 14
J gene: TRBJ2-3
D gene: -
V gene: TRBV5-4
clone size: -
CDR3 protein: CASRAPGNTDTQYF
CDR3 DNA: TGTGCCAGCAGGGCCCCAGGGAACACAGATACGCAGTATTTT

CDR3 length: 14
J gene: TRBJ2-3
D gene: TRBD2
V gene: TRBV5-6
clone size: -
CDR3 protein: CASEAGGPTDTQYF
CDR3 DNA: TGTGCCAGCGAAGCGGGAGGACCCACAGATACGCAGTATTTT

CDR3 length: 13
J gene: TRBJ1-1
D gene: -
V gene: TRBV7-6
clone size: -
CDR3 protein: CASSFRGSGEAFF
CDR3 DNA: TGTGCCAGCAGCTTCAGGGGATCGGGAGAAGCTTTCTTT

CDR3 length: 11
J gene: TRBJ2-7
D gene: -
V gene: TRBV2
clone size: -
CDR3 protein: CASSEGYEQYF
CDR3 DNA: TGTGCCAGCAGTGAAGGCTACGAGCAGTACTTC

CDR3 length: 13
J gene: TRBJ2-2
D gene: -
V gene: TRBV11-2
clone size: -
CDR3 protein: CASREQGDGELFF
CDR3 DNA: TGTGCCAGCAGAGAACAGGGAGACGGGGAGCTGTTTTTT

CDR3 length: 14
J gene: TRBJ1-2
D gene: TRBD1
V gene: TRBV7-3
clone size: -
CDR3 protein: CASSPTGGSVGYTF
CDR3 DNA: TGTGCCAGCAGCCCGACAGGGGGCTCCGTCGGCTACACCTTC

CDR3 length: 14
J gene: TRBJ1-1
D gene: -
V gene: TRBV2
clone size: -
CDR3 protein: CASSELGLSTEAFF
CDR3 DNA: TGTGCCAGCAGTGAGCTGGGGCTGTCGACTGAAGCTTTCTTT

CDR3 length: 15
J gene: TRBJ2-2
D gene: TRBD2
V gene: TRBV5-5
clone size: -
CDR3 protein: CASSFQRGNTGELFF
CDR3 DNA: TGTGCCAGCAGCTTCCAGCGGGGAAACACCGGGGAGCTGTTTTTT

CDR3 length: 13
J gene: TRBJ2-1
D gene: -
V gene: TRBV5-1
clone size: -
CDR3 protein: CASGPGQYNEQFF
CDR3 DNA: TGCGCCAGCGGCCCCGGGCAGTACAATGAGCAGTTCTTC

CDR3 length: 13
J gene: TRBJ1-1
D gene: -
V gene: TRBV27
clone size: once
CDR3 protein: CASTGSMNTEAFF
CDR3 DNA: TGTGCCAGCACAGGGAGCATGAACACTGAAGCTTTCTTT

CDR3 length: 14
J gene: TRBJ1-1
D gene: -
V gene: TRBV11-2
clone size: few
CDR3 protein: CASSSRAMNTEAFF
CDR3 DNA: TGTGCCAGCAGCTCAAGAGCGATGAACACTGAAGCTTTCTTT

CDR3 length: 13
J gene: TRBJ1-1
D gene: -
V gene: TRBV18
clone size: -
CDR3 protein: CASSPLDNTEAFF
CDR3 DNA: TGTGCCAGCTCACCACTTGACAACACTGAAGCTTTCTTT

CDR3 length: 18
J gene: TRBJ2-1
D gene: TRBD2
V gene: TRBV5-5
clone size: -
CDR3 protein: CASSPQGTSGKVYNEQFF
CDR3 DNA: TGTGCCAGCAGCCCCCAAGGGACTAGCGGGAAGGTCTACAATGAGCAGTTCTTC

CDR3 length: 15
J gene: TRBJ2-7
D gene: TRBD2
V gene: TRBV2
clone size: -
CDR3 protein: CASTVRLAGVHEQYF
CDR3 DNA: TGTGCCAGCACTGTCAGACTAGCGGGAGTCCACGAGCAGTACTTC